The 14 T cell receptor beta chains given below trace back to one sample, sequenced in a study of T-cell memory formation after mild COVID-19 (dated by TCRdb to the early 2020s). The protocol used for the library was 5' RACE. Sequencer: Illumina NovaSeq 6000. TCRdb ran its own pipeline on the public reads, namely fastp trimming at Q25 and MiXCR clone calling, and kept in-frame beta chains. Each entry is one CDR3 protein sequence, shown with its most common DNA and genes. The sample records fewer than 350,000 distinct CDR3 sequences, approximately 15% of which are singletons. Under 25% of the sample lies in the top ten. Sequenced input: PBMCs or a T cell subset sorted from them (not recorded which). The source of these receptors is a man between 18 and 35 years old who had mild COVID-19 (a few samples of this study predate the infection). The sample titles of this study are shuffled in the database, so cell type and time point are left out; the donor was told from shared clones.

The gene calls are TRBV29-1 and TRBJ2-3; 8 positions match TRBD1. Germline V gives CDR1 SQVTM, CDR2 ANQGSEA. J gave up 6 bases and V 4 bases, and 9 bases lay outside the gene matches. This CDR3 comprises 14 residues. In DNA form, the CDR3 reads TGCAGCGTTGCCCGGACAGGGCTGGGGGATACGCAGTATTTT. This gives the protein CSVARTGLGDTQYF.

The chain uses TRBV7-2 and TRBJ2-1; 12 nucleotides match TRBD2. CDR1 is SGHTA, CDR2 FQGNSA, per germline. This CDR3 has 17 residues. J gave up 4 bases and V 5 bases, and 9 bases lay outside the gene matches. The CDR3 region is CASSQDLAGGRYNEQFF. The DNA of the CDR3 is TGTGCCAGCAGCCAAGATCTAGCGGGGGGGCGGTACAATGAGCAGTTCTTC.

The chain uses TRBV15 and TRBJ2-1; 11 positions agree with TRBD2. After removal of 3 bases from V and 12 bases from J, the junction contained 13 bases not matched to a gene. The CDR3 runs 16 residues. From germline, CDR1 is LNHNV and CDR2 YYDKDF (reference sequence). As DNA, the CDR3 is TGTGCCACCAGCAGCTCTAGCGGGGGGATCCGACGTGCGCAGTTCTTC. It is translated as CATSSSSGGIRRAQFF.

The chain joins TRBV7-2 to TRBJ2-5; a weak D match, TRBD2 (5 bases). The length of the CDR3 is 17 residues. V lost 5 bases to trimming and J lost 1 base, with 20 bases between them. The germline V gene encodes CDR1 SGHTA and CDR2 FQGNSA. The CDR3 DNA reads TGTGCCAGCAGCCCCTCTCAGATACTAGGGCGCCAAGAGACCCAGTACTTC. Amino acid sequence: CASSPSQILGRQETQYF. The variable domain in full, completed from reference TRBV7-2 and TRBJ2-5, reads GAGVSQSPSNKVTEKGKDVELRCDPISGHTALYWYRQSLGQGLEFLIYFQGNSAPDKSGLPSDRFSAERTGGSVSTLTIQRTQQEDSAVYLCASSPSQILGRQETQYFGPGTRLLVL.

This clonotype was counted between two and nine times. The chain carries TRBV21-1 and TRBJ1-2; no DNA check was done on the table's D call, TRBD1. TRBV21-1 is annotated as a pseudogene. The CDR3 has 16 residues. CDR3 sequence (DNA): TGTGCCAGCAGCAACAGCCGGGACAGGCGAAACTATGGCTACACCTTC. The encoded protein is CASSNSRDRRNYGYTF.

The rearrangement links TRBV5-6 to TRBJ2-3, with D maybe TRBD2 (5 bases). V was pared by 2 bases and J by 5 bases, with 12 bases between. Germline V gene sequence: CDR1 SGHDT, CDR2 YYEEEE. The CDR3 sequence is 14 residues long. The CDR3 DNA follows: TGTGCCAGCAGCTTTGAAGCGGTCATAGATACGCAGTATTTT. This encodes CASSFEAVIDTQYF.

The gene calls are TRBV27 and TRBJ2-6, with 9 bases identical to TRBD1. CDR1 MNHEY and CDR2 SMNVEV come from the germline V gene (reference sequence). Trimming removed 6 bases from V and 0 bases from J; junction bases left unmatched: 9. The CDR3 covers 18 residues. DNA for the CDR3: TGTGCCAGCAGGCAACAGGGGGCCGTATACTCTGGGGCCAACGTCCTGACTTTC. This gives the protein CASRQQGAVYSGANVLTF. Full variable domain (missing parts from reference TRBV27 and TRBJ2-6): EAQVTQNPRYLITVTGKKLTVTCSQNMNHEYMSWYRQDPGLGLRQIYYSMNVEVTDKGDVPEGYKVSRKEKRNFPLILESPSPNQTSLYFCASRQQGAVYSGANVLTFGAGSRLTVL.

This clonotype has a handful of counts. This rearrangement joins TRBV20-1 to TRBJ2-3; 11 bases map to TRBD2. This CDR3 has 14 residues. CDR1 and CDR2 (germline): DFQATT, SNEGSKA (reference sequence). V dropped 3 bases and J dropped 7; count of bases not matched to a gene: 6. In nucleotides, the CDR3 is TGCAGTGCTAGTCATAGCGGGGGGGCGAATACGCAGTATTTT. Translation gives CSASHSGGANTQYF.

This clonotype was observed a few times. The V gene is TRBV9, the J gene TRBJ2-7; TRBD2 is a possible D gene (6 bases). The CDR3 totals 15 residues. Between the trimmed V and J ends, which lost 0 bases and 2 bases, there was a span of 12 bases. The germline V gene encodes CDR1 SGDLS and CDR2 YYNGEE. The CDR3 DNA is TGTGCCAGCAGCGTAGGAGCGGGCGGAACCTACGAGCAGTACTTC. Protein sequence: CASSVGAGGTYEQYF.

This clonotype was seen many times. CDR3 nucleotide sequence: TGCGCCAGCTGCGCCGGGTTCCAAGAGACCCAGTACTTC. It codes for CASCAGFQETQYF. The J gene is TRBJ2-5, the V gene TRBV5-1; D remains ambiguous. Per germline, CDR1 SGHRS and CDR2 YFSETQ. V was pared by 7 bases and J by 1 base, with 11 bases between. CDR3 length: 13 amino acids.

V gene TRBV5-1 combines with J gene TRBJ2-7, with 9 bases aligning to TRBD2. CDR3 length: 14 amino acids. Germline V CDR1 and CDR2: SGHRS, YFSETQ. V lost 3 bases and J lost 3; bases outside the gene matches: 4. CDR3 sequence reads: CASSWSGGLYEQYF. DNA for the CDR3: TGCGCCAGCAGCTGGAGCGGGGGGCTCTACGAGCAGTACTTC. Based on the CDR3 plus reference TRBV5-1 and TRBJ2-7, the full variable domain is KAGVTQTPRYLIKTRGQQVTLSCSPISGHRSVSWYQQTPGQGLQFLFEYFSETQRNKGNFPGRFSGRQFSNSRSEMNVSTLELGDSALYLCASSWSGGLYEQYFGPGTRLTVT.

This chain uses TRBV2 with TRBJ2-1, with TRBD2 matching 8 bases. The CDR3 consists of 14 residues. The ends lost 9 bases at V and 3 bases at J; junction bases unmatched: 7. CDR1 and CDR2 from the germline V gene are SNHLY and FYNNEI. The CDR3 sequence: CASSTSEVYNEQFF. In DNA form, the CDR3 reads TGTGCCAGTTCGACTAGCGAGGTCTACAATGAGCAGTTCTTC.

There are a few counts of this clonotype. The chain has TRBV7-6 and TRBJ2-2; D perhaps matches TRBD1 (5 bases). V was cut by 5 bases and J by 1 base, with 14 bases left in between. CDR3 length equals 16 residues. The germline V gene has CDR1 SGHVS and CDR2 FNYEAQ. Written as DNA, the CDR3 is TGTGCCAGCAGCCTTCCAGGGCAGGGGAACACCGGGGAGCTGTTTTTT. Translation gives CASSLPGQGNTGELFF.

This clonotype was seen only a few times. This chain joins TRBV18 and TRBJ2-7, with TRBD2 matching over 7 bases. In germline, CDR1 is KGHSH, CDR2 LQKENI. The V gene end was trimmed by 4 bases and the J gene end by 6 bases; junction bases not matched to a gene: 12. The CDR3 has 15 residues. CDR3: CASSRNSGTTGEQYV. CDR3 nucleotide sequence: TGTGCCAGCTCACGCAACTCAGGGACTACGGGCGAGCAGTACGTC.